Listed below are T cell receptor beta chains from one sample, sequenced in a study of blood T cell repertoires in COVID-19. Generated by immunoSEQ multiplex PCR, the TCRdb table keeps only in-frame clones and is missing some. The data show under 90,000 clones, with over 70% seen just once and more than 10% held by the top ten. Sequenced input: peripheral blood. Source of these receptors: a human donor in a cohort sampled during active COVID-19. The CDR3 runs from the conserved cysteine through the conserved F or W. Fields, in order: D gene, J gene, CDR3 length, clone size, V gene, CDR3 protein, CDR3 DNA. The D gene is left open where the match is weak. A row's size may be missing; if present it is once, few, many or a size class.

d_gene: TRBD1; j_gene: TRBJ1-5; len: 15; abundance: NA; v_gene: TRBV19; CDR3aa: CASSIGGGTNQPQHF; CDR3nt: TGTGCCAGTAGTATAGGAGGGGGCACCAATCAGCCCCAGCATTTT
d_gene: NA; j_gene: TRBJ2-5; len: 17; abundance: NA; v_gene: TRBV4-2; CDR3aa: CASSQDLLVWAMETQYF; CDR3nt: TGTGCCAGCAGCCAAGATCTACTAGTATGGGCTATGGAGACCCAGTACTTC
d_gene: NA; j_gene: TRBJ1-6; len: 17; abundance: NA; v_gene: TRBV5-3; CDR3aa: CARSSGQKSSYNSPLHF; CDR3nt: TGTGCCAGAAGCTCTGGACAGAAAAGCTCCTATAATTCACCCCTCCACTTT
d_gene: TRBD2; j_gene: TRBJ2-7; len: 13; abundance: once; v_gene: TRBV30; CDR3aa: CAWASIGTNEQYF; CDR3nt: TGTGCCTGGGCTTCGATCGGGACTAACGAGCAGTACTTC
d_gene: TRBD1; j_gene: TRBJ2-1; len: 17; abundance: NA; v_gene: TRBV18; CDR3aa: CASSPLPPRQGYNEQFF; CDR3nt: TGTGCCAGCTCACCCCTACCGCCGAGACAGGGCTACAATGAGCAGTTCTTC
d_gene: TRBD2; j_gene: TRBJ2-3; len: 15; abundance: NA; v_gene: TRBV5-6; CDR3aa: CASSFAGTSGRATYF; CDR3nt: TGTGCCAGCAGCTTCGCCGGGACTAGCGGGAGGGCCACGTATTTT
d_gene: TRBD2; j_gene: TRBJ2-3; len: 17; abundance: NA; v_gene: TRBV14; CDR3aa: CASSQDLSGRSTDTQYF; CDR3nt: TGTGCCAGCAGCCAAGATCTTAGCGGGAGGAGCACAGATACGCAGTATTTT
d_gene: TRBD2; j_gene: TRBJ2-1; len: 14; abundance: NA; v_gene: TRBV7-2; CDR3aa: CASSPGLAYNEQFF; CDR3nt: TGTGCCAGCAGCCCGGGACTAGCATACAATGAGCAGTTCTTC
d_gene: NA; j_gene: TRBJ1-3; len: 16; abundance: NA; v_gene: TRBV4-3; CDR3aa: CASSRIGRGSGNTIYF; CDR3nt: TGCGCCAGCAGCCGGATCGGCAGGGGCTCTGGAAACACCATATATTTT
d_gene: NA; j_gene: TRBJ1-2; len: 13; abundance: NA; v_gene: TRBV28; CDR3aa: CASTRGGGLGYTF; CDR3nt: TGTGCCAGCACCCGAGGGGGGGGCCTTGGCTACACCTTC
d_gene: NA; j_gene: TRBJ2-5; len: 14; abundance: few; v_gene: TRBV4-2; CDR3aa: CASSQWMGAETQYF; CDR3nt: TGTGCCAGCAGCCAATGGATGGGGGCAGAGACCCAGTACTTC
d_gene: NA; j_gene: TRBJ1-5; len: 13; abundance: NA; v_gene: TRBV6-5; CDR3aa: CASSVFLGQPQHF; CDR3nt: TGTGCCAGCTCGGTGTTTCTCGGTCAGCCCCAGCATTTT
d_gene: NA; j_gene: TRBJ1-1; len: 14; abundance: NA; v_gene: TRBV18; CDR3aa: CASSPQAGLTEAFF; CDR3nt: TGTGCCAGCTCACCACAGGCAGGGCTGACTGAAGCTTTCTTT
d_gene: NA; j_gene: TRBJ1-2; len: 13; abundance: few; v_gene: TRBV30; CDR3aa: CAWRGPGPSGYTF; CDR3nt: TGTGCCTGGAGGGGGCCAGGTCCTAGTGGCTACACCTTC
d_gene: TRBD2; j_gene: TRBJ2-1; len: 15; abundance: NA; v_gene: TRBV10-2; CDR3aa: CASGDLIAGMNEQFF; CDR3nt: TGCGCCAGCGGAGACTTAATAGCGGGAATGAATGAGCAGTTCTTC
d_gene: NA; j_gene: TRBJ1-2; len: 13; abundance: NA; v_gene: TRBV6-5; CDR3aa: CASSPGGNYGYTF; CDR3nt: TGTGCCAGCAGCCCCGGCGGGAACTATGGCTACACCTTC
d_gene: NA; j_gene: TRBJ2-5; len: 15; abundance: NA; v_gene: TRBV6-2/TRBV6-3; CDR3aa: CASSRRPPGQETQYF; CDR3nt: TGTGCCAGCAGCCGGCGCCCCCCGGGGCAAGAGACCCAGTACTTC
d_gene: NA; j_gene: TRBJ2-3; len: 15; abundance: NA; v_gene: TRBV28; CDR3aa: CASSFLGSGTDTQYF; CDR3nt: TGTGCCAGCAGTTTCCTCGGGAGCGGGACAGATACGCAGTATTTT
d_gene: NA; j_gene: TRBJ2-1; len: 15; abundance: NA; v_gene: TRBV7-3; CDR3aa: CASSLGQGNGLEQFF; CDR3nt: TGTGCCAGCAGCTTAGGGCAGGGAAACGGGCTTGAGCAGTTCTTC
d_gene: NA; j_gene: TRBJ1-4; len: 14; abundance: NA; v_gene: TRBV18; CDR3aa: CASSPTTTNEKLFF; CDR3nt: TGTGCCAGCTCACCGACAACAACTAATGAAAAACTGTTTTTT
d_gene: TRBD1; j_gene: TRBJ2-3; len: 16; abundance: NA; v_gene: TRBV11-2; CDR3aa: CASSPLSGGVTDTQYF; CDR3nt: TGTGCCAGCAGCCCCCTCTCAGGGGGCGTTACAGATACGCAGTATTTT
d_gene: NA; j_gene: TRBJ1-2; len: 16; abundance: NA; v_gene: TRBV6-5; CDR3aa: CASSYSPGPRGYGYTF; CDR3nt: TGTGCCAGCAGTTACTCGCCCGGACCTAGGGGGTATGGCTACACCTTC
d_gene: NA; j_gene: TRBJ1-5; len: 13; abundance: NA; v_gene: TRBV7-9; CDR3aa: CASSLSSNQPQHF; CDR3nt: TGTGCCAGCAGCTTATCGAGCAATCAGCCCCAGCATTTT
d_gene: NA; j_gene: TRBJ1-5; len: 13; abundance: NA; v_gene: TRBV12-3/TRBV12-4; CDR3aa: CASSFSRVQPQHF; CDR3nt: TGTGCCAGCAGTTTTTCCAGGGTTCAGCCCCAGCATTTT
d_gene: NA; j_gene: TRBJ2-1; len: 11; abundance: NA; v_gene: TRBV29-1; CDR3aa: CSVLRQFEQFF; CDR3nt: TGCAGCGTCCTAAGACAGTTTGAGCAGTTCTTC
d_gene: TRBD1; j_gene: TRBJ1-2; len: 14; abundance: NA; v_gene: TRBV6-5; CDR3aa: CASLFGQGNYGYTF; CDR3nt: TGTGCCAGCTTGTTTGGACAGGGAAACTATGGCTACACCTTC
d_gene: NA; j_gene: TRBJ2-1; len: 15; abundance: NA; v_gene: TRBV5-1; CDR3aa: CASSTYPLGGNEQFF; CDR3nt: TGCGCCAGCAGCACCTACCCCTTAGGGGGCAATGAGCAGTTCTTC
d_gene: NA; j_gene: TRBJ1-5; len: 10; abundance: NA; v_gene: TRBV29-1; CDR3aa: CSALNQPQHF; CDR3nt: TGCAGCGCCCTCAATCAGCCCCAGCATTTT
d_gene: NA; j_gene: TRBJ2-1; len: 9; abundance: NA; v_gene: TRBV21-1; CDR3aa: CALLLGEFF; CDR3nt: TGTGCCTTGTTGTTAGGGGAGTTCTTC
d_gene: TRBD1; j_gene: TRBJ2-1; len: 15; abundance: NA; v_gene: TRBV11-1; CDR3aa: CASSSPVRGYNEQFF; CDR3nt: TGTGCCAGCAGCTCGCCTGTCAGGGGGTACAATGAGCAGTTCTTC
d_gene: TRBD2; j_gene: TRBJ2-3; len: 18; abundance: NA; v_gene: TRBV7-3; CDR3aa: CASSRQTGTSGRTDTQYF; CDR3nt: TGTGCCAGCAGTCGTCAGACCGGGACTAGCGGCCGCACAGATACGCAGTATTTT
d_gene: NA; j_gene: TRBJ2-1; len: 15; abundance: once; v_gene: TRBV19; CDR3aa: CASSIRGGMNNEQFF; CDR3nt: TGTGCCAGTAGTATTAGGGGCGGGATGAACAATGAGCAGTTCTTC
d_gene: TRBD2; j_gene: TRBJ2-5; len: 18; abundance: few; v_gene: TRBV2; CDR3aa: CASSDPGLAGIYQETQYF; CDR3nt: TGTGCCAGCAGTGACCCCGGTCTAGCGGGGATATACCAAGAGACCCAGTACTTC
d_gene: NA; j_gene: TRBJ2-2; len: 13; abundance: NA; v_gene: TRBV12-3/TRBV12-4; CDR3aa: CASSATSSGELFF; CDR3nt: TGTGCCAGCAGTGCGACTAGTTCCGGGGAGCTGTTTTTT
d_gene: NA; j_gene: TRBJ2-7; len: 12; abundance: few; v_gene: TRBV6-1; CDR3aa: CASSEVGHEQYF; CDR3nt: TGTGCCAGCAGTGAGGTGGGCCACGAGCAGTACTTC
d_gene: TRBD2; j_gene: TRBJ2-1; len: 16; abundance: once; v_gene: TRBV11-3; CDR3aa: CASSPTGTSGGNEQFF; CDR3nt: TGTGCCAGCAGCCCGACTGGGACTAGCGGGGGCAATGAGCAGTTCTTC
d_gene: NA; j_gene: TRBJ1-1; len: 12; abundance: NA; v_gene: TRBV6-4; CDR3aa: CARRTDSTEAFF; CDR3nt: TGTGCCAGACGGACAGACAGCACTGAAGCTTTCTTT
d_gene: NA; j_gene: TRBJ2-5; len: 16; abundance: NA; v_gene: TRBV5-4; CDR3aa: CASSLSQRAGAETQYF; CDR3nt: TGTGCCAGCAGCTTGTCCCAGCGCGCGGGGGCAGAGACCCAGTACTTC
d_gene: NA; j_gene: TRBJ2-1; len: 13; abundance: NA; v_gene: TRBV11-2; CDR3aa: CASSRQAHNEQFF; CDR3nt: TGTGCCAGCAGCCGGCAGGCCCACAATGAGCAGTTCTTC
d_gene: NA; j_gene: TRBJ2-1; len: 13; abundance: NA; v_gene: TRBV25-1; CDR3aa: CASSEFDSGEQFF; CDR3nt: TGTGCCAGCAGTGAATTTGACTCCGGTGAGCAGTTCTTC
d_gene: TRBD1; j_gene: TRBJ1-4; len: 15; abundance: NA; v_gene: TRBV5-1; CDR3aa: CASSLAGQINEKLFF; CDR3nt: TGCGCCAGCAGCTTGGCGGGACAGATTAATGAAAAACTGTTTTTT
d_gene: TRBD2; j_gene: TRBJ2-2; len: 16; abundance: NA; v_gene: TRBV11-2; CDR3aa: CASSTGLVYNTGELFF; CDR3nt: TGTGCCAGCAGCACTGGACTAGTATATAACACCGGGGAGCTGTTTTTT
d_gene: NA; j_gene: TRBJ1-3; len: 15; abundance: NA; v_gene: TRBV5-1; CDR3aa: CASSPDRIPGNTIYF; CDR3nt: TGCGCCAGCAGCCCTGACAGGATACCTGGAAACACCATATATTTT
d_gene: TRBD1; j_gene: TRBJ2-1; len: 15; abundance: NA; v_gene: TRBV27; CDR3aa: CASSLPGQPFNEQFF; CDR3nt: TGTGCCAGCAGTCTACCGGGACAGCCTTTCAATGAGCAGTTCTTC
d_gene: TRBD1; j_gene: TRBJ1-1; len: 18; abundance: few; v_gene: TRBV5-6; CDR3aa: CASSFYNDRGRVQTEAFF; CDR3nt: TGTGCCAGCAGCTTCTACAACGACAGGGGGCGTGTTCAGACTGAAGCTTTCTTT
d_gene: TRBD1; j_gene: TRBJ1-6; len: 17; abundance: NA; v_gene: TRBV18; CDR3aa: CASSPLATGGHNSPLHF; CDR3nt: TGTGCCAGCTCACCACTGGCGACAGGGGGCCATAATTCACCCCTCCACTTT
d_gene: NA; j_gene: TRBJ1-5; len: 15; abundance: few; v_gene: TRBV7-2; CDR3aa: CASSLSGPGVQPQHF; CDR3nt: TGTGCCAGCAGCTTATCTGGGCCAGGGGTTCAGCCCCAGCATTTT
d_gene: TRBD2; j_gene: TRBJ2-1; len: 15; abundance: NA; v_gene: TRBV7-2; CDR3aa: CASSPTSGGGNEQFF; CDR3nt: TGTGCCAGCAGCCCGACTAGCGGGGGGGGAAATGAGCAGTTCTTC
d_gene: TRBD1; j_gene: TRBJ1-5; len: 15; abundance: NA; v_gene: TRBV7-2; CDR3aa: CASSFTGGANQPQHF; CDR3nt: TGTGCCAGCAGCTTTACAGGGGGGGCGAATCAGCCCCAGCATTTT
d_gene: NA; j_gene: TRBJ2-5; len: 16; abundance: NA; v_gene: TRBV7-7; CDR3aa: CASSRGASRVQETQYF; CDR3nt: TGTGCTAGCAGCCGCGGGGCGTCCCGTGTCCAAGAGACCCAGTACTTC
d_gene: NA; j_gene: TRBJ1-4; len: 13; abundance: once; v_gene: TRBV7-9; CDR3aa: CASSLNRDEKLFF; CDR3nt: TGTGCCAGCAGCTTAAACAGAGATGAAAAACTGTTTTTT
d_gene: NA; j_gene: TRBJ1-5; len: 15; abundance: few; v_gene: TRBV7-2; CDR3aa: CASSLVVGVDQPQHF; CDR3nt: TGTGCCAGCAGCTTAGTCGTAGGGGTGGATCAGCCCCAGCATTTT
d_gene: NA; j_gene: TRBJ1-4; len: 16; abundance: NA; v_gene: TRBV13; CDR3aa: CASSHRLGLANEKLFF; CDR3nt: TGTGCCAGCAGCCACCGATTGGGCTTGGCTAATGAAAAACTGTTTTTT
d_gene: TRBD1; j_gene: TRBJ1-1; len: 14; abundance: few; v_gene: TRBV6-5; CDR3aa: CASSSDRGLAEAFF; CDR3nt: TGTGCCAGCAGTTCGGACAGGGGGCTTGCTGAAGCTTTCTTT